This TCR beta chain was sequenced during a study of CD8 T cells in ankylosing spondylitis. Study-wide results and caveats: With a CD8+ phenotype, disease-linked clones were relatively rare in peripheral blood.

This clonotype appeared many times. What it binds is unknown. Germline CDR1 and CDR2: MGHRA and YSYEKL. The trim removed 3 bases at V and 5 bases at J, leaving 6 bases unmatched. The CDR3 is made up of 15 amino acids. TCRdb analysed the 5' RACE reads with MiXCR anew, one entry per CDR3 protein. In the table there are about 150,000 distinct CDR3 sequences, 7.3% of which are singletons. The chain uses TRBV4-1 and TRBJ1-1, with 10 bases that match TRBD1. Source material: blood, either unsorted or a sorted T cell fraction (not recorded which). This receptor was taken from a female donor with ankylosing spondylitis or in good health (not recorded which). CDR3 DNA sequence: TGCGCCAGCAGCCATGCCGGGACAGGGGTGACTGAAGCTTTCTTT. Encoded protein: CASSHAGTGVTEAFF.